This T cell receptor (beta chain) was sequenced for a study of blood T cell repertoires in COVID-19. Repertoires were generated with immunoSEQ multiplex PCR, while TCRdb's copy carries only in-frame clones and drops some. The table lists 100,000 or so clones, more than 60% of them singletons. V shed 2 bases, J shed 3 bases, and the junction held 7 bases outside the gene matches. The CDR3 runs 16 residues. Germline lookup yields CDR1 MNHEY and CDR2 SVGAGI. The specimen sequenced was peripheral blood. This chain joins TRBV6-5 and TRBJ2-7; TRBD2 matches 10 bases. The clonotype was recovered from a man between 65 and 85 years old with active or convalescent COVID-19. The CDR3 sequence is CASSYGTSDLFYEQYF. CDR3 nucleotides: TGTGCCAGCAGTTACGGGACTAGCGATCTATTCTACGAGCAGTACTTC.